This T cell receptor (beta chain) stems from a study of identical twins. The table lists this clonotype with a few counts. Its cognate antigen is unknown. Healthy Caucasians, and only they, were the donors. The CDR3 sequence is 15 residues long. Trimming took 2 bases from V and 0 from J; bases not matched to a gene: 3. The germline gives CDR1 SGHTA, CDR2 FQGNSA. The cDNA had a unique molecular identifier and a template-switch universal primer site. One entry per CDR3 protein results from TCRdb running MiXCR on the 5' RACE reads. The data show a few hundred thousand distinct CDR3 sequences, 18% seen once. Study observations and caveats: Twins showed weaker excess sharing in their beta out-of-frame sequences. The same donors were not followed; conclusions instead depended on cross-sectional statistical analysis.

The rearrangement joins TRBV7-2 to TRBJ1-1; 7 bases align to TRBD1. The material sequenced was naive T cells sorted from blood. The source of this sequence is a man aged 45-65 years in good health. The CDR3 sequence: CASSLPTGMNTEAFF. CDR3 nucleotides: TGTGCCAGCAGCTTACCGACAGGGATGAACACTGAAGCTTTCTTT.